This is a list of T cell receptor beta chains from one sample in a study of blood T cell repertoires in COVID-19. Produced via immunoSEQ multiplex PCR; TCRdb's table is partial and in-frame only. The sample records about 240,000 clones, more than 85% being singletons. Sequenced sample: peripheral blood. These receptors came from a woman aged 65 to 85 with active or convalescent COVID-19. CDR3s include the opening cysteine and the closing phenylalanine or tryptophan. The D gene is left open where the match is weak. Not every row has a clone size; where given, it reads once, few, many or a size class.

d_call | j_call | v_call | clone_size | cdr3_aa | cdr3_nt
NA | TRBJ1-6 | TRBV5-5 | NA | CASEKTGDSPLHF | TGTGCCAGCGAAAAGACGGGGGATTCACCCCTCCACTTT
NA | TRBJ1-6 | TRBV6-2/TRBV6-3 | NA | CASSRGHSNSPLHF | TGTGCCAGCAGCCGGGGACATAGTAATTCACCCCTCCACTTT
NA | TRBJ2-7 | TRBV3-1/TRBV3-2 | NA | CASSWGAYEQYF | TGTGCCAGCAGTTGGGGGGCCTACGAGCAGTACTTC
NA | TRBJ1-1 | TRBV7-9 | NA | CASSLVSVIDTEAFF | TGTGCCAGCAGCTTAGTCTCGGTAATCGACACTGAAGCTTTCTTT
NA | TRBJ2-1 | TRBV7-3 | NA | CASSPLRQGLSYNEQFF | TGTGCCAGCAGCCCCCTCCGGCAGGGCCTATCCTACAATGAGCAGTTCTTC
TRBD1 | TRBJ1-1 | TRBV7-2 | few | CASSSGQANTEAFF | TGTGCCAGCAGCTCGGGACAGGCGAACACTGAAGCTTTCTTT
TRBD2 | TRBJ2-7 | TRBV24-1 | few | CATPVKTGGRYEQYF | TGTGCCACCCCCGTTAAGACAGGCGGGAGGTACGAGCAGTACTTC
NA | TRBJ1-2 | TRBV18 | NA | CASSPNRDYGYTF | TGTGCCAGCTCACCAAACAGAGACTATGGCTACACCTTC
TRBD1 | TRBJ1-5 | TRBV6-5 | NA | CASSKTGTHQPQHF | TGTGCCAGCAGCAAGACAGGGACTCATCAGCCCCAGCATTTT
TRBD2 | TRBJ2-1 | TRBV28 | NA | CASSLGGGSYNEQFF | TGTGCCAGCAGTTTAGGGGGGGGTTCCTACAATGAGCAGTTCTTC
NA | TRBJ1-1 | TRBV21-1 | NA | CASSKGQGGNTEAFF | TGTGCCAGCAGCAAAGGGCAGGGGGGAAACACTGAAGCTTTCTTT
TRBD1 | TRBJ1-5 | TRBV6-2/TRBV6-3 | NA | CASSFRQGGGNQPQHF | TGTGCCAGCAGTTTTCGACAGGGAGGTGGCAATCAGCCCCAGCATTTT
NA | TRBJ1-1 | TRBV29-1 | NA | CSVVPWGENTEAFF | TGCAGCGTTGTCCCCTGGGGGGAGAACACTGAAGCTTTCTTT
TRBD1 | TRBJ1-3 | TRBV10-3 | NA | CAIEGASTGVGGNTIYF | TGTGCCATCGAGGGGGCTTCGACAGGAGTTGGAGGAAACACCATATATTTT
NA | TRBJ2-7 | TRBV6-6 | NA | CASSYGQVVAYEQYF | TGTGCCAGCAGTTACGGGCAGGTAGTAGCCTACGAGCAGTACTTC
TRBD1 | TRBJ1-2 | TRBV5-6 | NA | CASTETGANYGYTF | TGTGCCAGCACCGAGACAGGGGCTAACTATGGCTACACCTTC
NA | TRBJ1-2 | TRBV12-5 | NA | CASAGGSGGYGYTF | TGTGCTAGTGCCGGGGGGTCGGGAGGATATGGCTACACCTTC
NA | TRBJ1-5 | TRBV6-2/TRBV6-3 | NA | CASSYGGEIYSQHF | TGTGCCAGCAGTTATGGGGGGGAGATCTACTCTCAGCATTTT
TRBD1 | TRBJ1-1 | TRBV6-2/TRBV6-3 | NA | CASSASRGRGNTEAFF | TGTGCCAGCAGCGCCTCCAGGGGGCGAGGGAACACTGAAGCTTTCTTT
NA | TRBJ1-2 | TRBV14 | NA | CASSQVLQGILGGYTF | TGTGCCAGCAGCCAAGTTCTACAGGGAATCTTGGGCGGCTACACCTTC
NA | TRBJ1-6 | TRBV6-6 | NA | CASSPMGAGNSPLHF | TGTGCCAGCAGCCCCATGGGGGCAGGAAATTCACCCCTCCACTTT
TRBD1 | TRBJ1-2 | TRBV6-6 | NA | CASRPQGADGYTF | TGTGCCAGCAGACCACAGGGGGCTGATGGCTACACCTTC
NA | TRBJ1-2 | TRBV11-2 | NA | CASSLSIEGLYGYTF | TGTGCCAGCAGCTTATCTATAGAGGGCCTCTATGGCTACACCTTC
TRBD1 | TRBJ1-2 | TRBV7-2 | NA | CASSLRQGDYTF | TGTGCCAGCAGCTTGAGGCAGGGGGACTACACCTTC
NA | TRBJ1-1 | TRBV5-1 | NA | CASSLKGQGNTEAFF | TGCGCCAGCAGCTTGAAAGGCCAGGGCAACACTGAAGCTTTCTTT
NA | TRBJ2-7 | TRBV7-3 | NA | CASSERTGIPYEQYF | TGTGCCAGTTCCGAACGAACAGGGATCCCCTACGAGCAGTACTTC
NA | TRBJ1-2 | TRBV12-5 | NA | CASGSGQTYGYTF | TGTGCTAGTGGTTCCGGACAGACATATGGCTACACCTTC
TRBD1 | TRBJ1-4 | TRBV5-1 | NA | CASSFGQGNEKLFF | TGCGCCAGCAGCTTCGGACAGGGAAACGAAAAACTGTTTTTT
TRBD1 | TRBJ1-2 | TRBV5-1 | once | CASSLRTGSGYTF | TGCGCCAGCAGCTTACGGACAGGGTCTGGCTACACCTTC
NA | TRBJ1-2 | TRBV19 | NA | CASSLNSGNTANGYTF | TGTGCCAGTAGCCTAAATTCAGGGAATACGGCTAATGGCTACACCTTC
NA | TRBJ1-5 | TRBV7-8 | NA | CASKEAYSNQPQHF | TGTGCCAGCAAGGAGGCTTATAGCAATCAGCCCCAGCATTTT
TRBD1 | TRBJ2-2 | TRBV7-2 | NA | CASSLYTGGLFF | TGTGCCAGCAGCTTATACACAGGGGGGCTGTTTTTT
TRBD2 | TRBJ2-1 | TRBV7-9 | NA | CASRNSGGPYNEQFF | TGTGCCAGCAGGAATAGCGGGGGGCCGTACAATGAGCAGTTCTTC
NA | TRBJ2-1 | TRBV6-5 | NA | CASTQYNEQFF | TGTGCCAGCACGCAGTACAATGAGCAGTTCTTC
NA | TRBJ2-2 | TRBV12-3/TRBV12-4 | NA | CASSFQGGGELFF | TGTGCCAGCAGTTTCCAGGGCGGCGGGGAGCTGTTTTTT
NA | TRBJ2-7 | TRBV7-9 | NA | CASSFPQVSTYEQYF | TGTGCCAGCAGCTTCCCACAGGTGTCCACCTACGAGCAGTACTTC
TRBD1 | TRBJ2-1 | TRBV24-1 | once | CATSDPRAANRDRSYNEQFF | TGTGCCACCAGTGACCCACGGGCGGCGAACCGGGACAGATCCTACAATGAGCAGTTCTTC